One and the same sample provided the 28 T cell receptor beta chains below, sequenced in a study of control samples from healthy donors and cancer patients. The assay was immunoSEQ multiplex PCR, and TCRdb's table has in-frame clones only and misses some. Altogether about 70,000 clones are present, about 94% being singletons, with the ten largest covering 2.8%. The sequenced material came from blood. The receptors shown here come from a woman aged 25 to 45 in good health.

The V and J genes are TRBV6-6 and TRBJ2-6; TRBD1 or TRBD2 may be the D gene (5 bases each). The CDR3 has 16 residues. In germline, CDR1 is MNHNY, CDR2 SVGAGI (reference sequence). The ends were cut back, 7 bases at V and 0 bases at J, with 13 bases in the middle. CDR3 sequence: CASTPSGTSGANVLTF. The CDR3 nucleotides read TGTGCCAGCACCCCTTCAGGGACCTCTGGGGCCAACGTCCTGACTTTC.

This chain links TRBV25-1 with TRBJ1-4; TRBD1 is a possible D gene (6 bases). Germline V gene lookup returns CDR1 MGHDK and CDR2 SYGVNS. CDR3 length equals 15 residues. Trimming cost V 1 base and J 8 bases, with 14 bases left between them. The CDR3 is CASSESSGVGEKLFF. Written as DNA, the CDR3 is TGTGCCAGCAGTGAATCTTCAGGGGTTGGGGAAAAACTGTTTTTT.

The chain joins TRBV5-1 to TRBJ1-2; 7 nucleotides match TRBD1. Trimming at V came to 3 bases and at J to 5 bases, leaving 10 bases not matched to a gene. Germline V gives CDR1 SGHRS, CDR2 YFSETQ. The length of the CDR3 is 15 residues. The CDR3 sequence: CASSSNSGTAYGYTF. The CDR3 DNA reads as TGCGCCAGCAGCTCGAACAGCGGGACAGCTTATGGCTACACCTTC.

The rearrangement uses TRBV6-1 and TRBJ1-5; D perhaps matches TRBD1 (6 bases). V was cut by 2 bases and J by 6 bases, with 11 bases left in between. The CDR3 has 14 amino acids. Germline lookup yields CDR1 MNHNS and CDR2 SASEGT. CDR3 loop: CASSENFRGQPQHF. The CDR3, as DNA: TGTGCCAGCAGTGAAAACTTCAGGGGTCAGCCCCAGCATTTT.

The chain uses TRBV5-1 and TRBJ1-4; 7 bases agree with TRBD1. The trim removed 6 bases at V and 5 bases at J, leaving 7 bases unmatched. The CDR3 length is 14 residues. From germline, CDR1 is SGHRS and CDR2 YFSETQ. The CDR3 coding sequence is TGCGCCAGCACCTGGACAGGCCTAAATGAAAAACTGTTTTTT. Its translation: CASTWTGLNEKLFF.

The CDR3 is CASSLQGSEAFF. The CDR3 DNA sequence: TGTGCCAGCAGTTTACAGGGATCTGAAGCTTTCTTT. This sequence joins TRBV6-5 and TRBJ1-1; D may be TRBD1 (6 bases). The CDR3 is made up of 12 amino acids. In germline, CDR1 is MNHEY, CDR2 SVGAGI. Deletions cut 4 bases from V and 6 bases from J, with 9 bases between.

V and J are TRBV2 and TRBJ1-2, with D possibly being TRBD1 (6 bases). CDR1 and CDR2 (germline): SNHLY, FYNNEI. This CDR3 spans 13 amino acids. V was clipped by 6 bases and J by 7 bases, with 15 bases between them. The CDR3 reads CASSSRGWGGYTF. In DNA form, the CDR3 reads TGTGCCAGCAGCTCCAGGGGATGGGGTGGCTACACCTTC.

This clone was seen once. The rearrangement joins TRBV24-1 to TRBJ2-5; D tentatively fits TRBD1 or TRBD2 (5 bases each). Between the trimmed V and J ends, which lost 4 bases and 5 bases, there was a span of 16 bases. The CDR3 consists of 15 residues. The germline CDR1 and CDR2 sequences are KGHDR and SFDVKD. Written as DNA, the CDR3 is TGTGCCACCAGTGACACGGGACGATCTGGGGAGACCCAGTACTTC. Encoded protein: CATSDTGRSGETQYF.

J is TRBJ1-3 and V is TRBV27; D might be TRBD1 (6 bases). The V gene lost 0 bases and the J gene lost 4 bases, with 13 bases spanning the gap. The CDR3 has 16 residues. The germline V gene has CDR1 MNHEY and CDR2 SMNVEV (reference sequence). The DNA for the CDR3 is TGTGCCAGCAGTTTATCGGGGGCTCACGGCGGAAACACCATATATTTT. Protein: CASSLSGAHGGNTIYF.

The chain combines TRBV5-1 with TRBJ2-2; D might be TRBD1 (5 bases). The CDR3 sequence is 15 residues long. From germline, CDR1 is SGHRS and CDR2 YFSETQ. Trimming left V 1 base short and J 6 bases short, with 13 bases between. The CDR3 DNA sequence: TGCGCCAGCAGCTTGACACAGGTGTCCGCCGGGGAGCTGTTTTTT. This codes for CASSLTQVSAGELFF.

The chain recombines TRBV21-1 with TRBJ1-5; the D call in the table, TRBD1, was not verified against the DNA. TRBV21-1 is described as a pseudogene. The CDR3 is 14 residues long. The CDR3 is CASSKVSSNQPQHF. Written as DNA, the CDR3 is TGTGCCAGCAGCAAAGTGTCAAGCAATCAGCCCCAGCATTTT.

The chain joins TRBV28 to TRBJ2-7, with D uncertain. The CDR3 contains 14 residues. V lost 6 bases and J lost 2, with 14 bases in between. The V gene's germline CDR1 is MDHEN and CDR2 SYDVKM. CDR3 residues: CASSPQQPPYEQYF. DNA for the CDR3: TGTGCCAGCAGCCCACAGCAGCCTCCCTACGAGCAGTACTTC. Complete variable domain (other parts from reference TRBV28 and TRBJ2-7): DVKVTQSSRYLVKRTGEKVFLECVQDMDHENMFWYRQDPGLGLRLIYFSYDVKMKEKGDIPEGYSVSREKKERFSLILESASTNQTSMYLCASSPQQPPYEQYFGPGTRLTVT.

The genes are TRBV7-8 and TRBJ2-2; the D is unclear. The CDR3 runs 17 residues. The V end was cut by 3 bases, the J end by 0 bases, with 14 bases between. Germline V CDR1 and CDR2: SGHVS, FQNEAQ. The CDR3, as DNA: TGTGCCAGCAGCTTTTTAGTGGGTGGGACGAACACCGGGGAGCTGTTTTTT. Translation gives CASSFLVGGTNTGELFF.

The V call is TRBV18, the J call TRBJ1-1; 7 positions match TRBD1. V lost 2 bases, J lost 1 base, and 1 base stayed unmatched. Germline V CDR1 and CDR2: KGHSH, LQKENI. The CDR3 extends over 14 amino acids. The CDR3, as DNA: TGTGCCAGCTCACCAACAGGGGCGAACACTGAAGCTTTCTTT. It yields the protein CASSPTGANTEAFF.

Concerning this clone: Germline is not matched at one junction end, which may reflect a read error. V and J are TRBV7-2 and TRBJ2-2, with D possibly TRBD2 on 7 matching bases. Germline CDR1 SGHTA, CDR2 FQGNSA. The CDR3 runs 17 residues. CDR3 protein: CPSSAILGGAIAGELFF. The DNA of the CDR3 is TGTCCCAGCAGCGCGATTTTGGGGGGGGCTATCGCCGGGGAGCTGTTTTTT.

The chain is built from TRBV2 and TRBJ2-2; 10 bases agree with TRBD2. From germline, CDR1 is SNHLY and CDR2 FYNNEI. V lost 5 bases and J lost 7; bases outside the gene matches: 4. The CDR3 has 14 residues. CDR3 DNA sequence: TGTGCCAGCAGTAACAGCGGGGGGGACGGGGAGCTGTTTTTT. Protein: CASSNSGGDGELFF. The variable domain in full, completed from reference TRBV2 and TRBJ2-2, reads EPEVTQTPSHQVTQMGQEVILRCVPISNHLYFYWYRQILGQKVEFLVSFYNNEISEKSEIFDDQFSVERPDGSNFTLKIRSTKLEDSAMYFCASSNSGGDGELFFGEGSRLTVL.

V and J are TRBV6-1 and TRBJ1-2; perhaps TRBD1 as D (5 bases). Germline loops: CDR1 MNHNS, CDR2 SASEGT. V was pared by 3 bases and J by 2 bases, with 13 bases between. The CDR3 is 15 amino acids. The CDR3 DNA follows: TGTGCCAGCAGTGAGTCTTTGGGGGTGAACTATGGCTACACCTTC. It translates to CASSESLGVNYGYTF.

V gene TRBV7-8 combines with J gene TRBJ1-2; 8 bases line up with TRBD1. Germline V gene sequence: CDR1 SGHVS, CDR2 FQNEAQ. V was clipped by 7 bases and J by 3 bases; unmatched bases: 4. CDR3 length: 13 residues. The CDR3 spells CASTVDRDYGYTF. CDR3 sequence (DNA): TGTGCCAGCACCGTGGACAGGGACTATGGCTACACCTTC.

The rearrangement links TRBV5-1 to TRBJ1-6; D ambiguous. Germline V CDR1 and CDR2: SGHRS, YFSETQ. The CDR3 is 13 residues long. The V end lost 0 bases, the J end lost 10 bases, and 8 bases lay between the germline ends. In DNA, the CDR3 is TGCGCCAGCAGCTTGGCCGGGCGATCACCCCTCCACTTT. Translating it yields CASSLAGRSPLHF.

The CDR3 region is CASSKEGPSNTEAFF. As DNA, the CDR3 is TGCGCCAGCAGCAAGGAAGGGCCCTCCAACACTGAAGCTTTCTTT. The rearrangement joins TRBV4-1 to TRBJ1-1; D gene uncertain. Germline values: CDR1 MGHRA, CDR2 YSYEKL. The CDR3 runs 15 residues. Trimming took off 5 bases at V and 2 bases at J, with 15 bases between the two ends.

J is TRBJ1-4 and V is TRBV3-1 (or the pseudogene TRBV3-2); maybe TRBD1 (5 bases). In germline, CDR1 is LGHDT, CDR2 YNNKEL (reference sequence). This CDR3 is 14 amino acids long. Trimming removed 2 bases at V and 7 bases at J, with 11 bases between. This CDR3 reads CASSQRGMFEKLFF. For the CDR3, the DNA is TGTGCCAGCAGCCAAAGGGGTATGTTTGAAAAACTGTTTTTT.

This chain joins TRBV6-5 and TRBJ1-1; a weak D match, TRBD1 (6 bases). Germline-derived CDR1 and CDR2 are MNHEY and SVGAGI. CDR3 length equals 14 residues. V was clipped by 10 bases and J by 6 bases, with 21 bases between them. The CDR3 region has the DNA TGTGCCACCGGGGGGGGCCGGGGGCTTCCTGAAGCTTTCTTT. The encoded protein is CATGGGRGLPEAFF.

The chain has TRBV7-2 and TRBJ1-4; perhaps TRBD1 as D (5 bases). Germline assignment: CDR1 SGHTA and CDR2 FQGNSA. This CDR3 contains 16 residues. V shed 1 base and J shed 1 base, with 10 bases lying between them. This CDR3 reads CASSLGGGGTNEKLFF. CDR3 sequence (DNA): TGTGCCAGCAGCTTAGGCGGGGGAGGAACTAATGAAAAACTGTTTTTT.

The V gene is TRBV2, the J gene TRBJ1-1; D possibly corresponds to TRBD1 (5 bases). This CDR3 has 15 amino acids. Deletions cut 6 bases from V and 1 base from J, with 15 bases between. Germline V CDR1 and CDR2: SNHLY, FYNNEI. For the CDR3, the DNA is TGTGCCAGCAGGAGGGGCCAAGAGAGGAACACTGAAGCTTTCTTT. Its protein is CASRRGQERNTEAFF.

The CDR3 bases are TGTGCCAGCAGCTTGGGGTACGAGCAGTACTTC. Encoded protein: CASSLGYEQYF. The chain is built from TRBV13 and TRBJ2-7; D is uncertain. Germline CDR1 reads PRHDT; CDR2 reads FYEKMQ (reference sequence). The length of the CDR3 is 11 residues. Trimming shortened V by 3 bases and J by 4 bases, and 4 bases separated the two germline ends.

The V call is TRBV5-1, the J call TRBJ2-5; 7 positions match TRBD1. The V gene's germline CDR1 is SGHRS and CDR2 YFSETQ. This CDR3 comprises 14 residues. Germline trimming cut 7 bases from V and 2 bases from J; bases unmatched to any gene: 8. The CDR3 coding sequence is TGCGCCAGCTGTCCGGGACAGCGACAAGAGACCCAGTACTTC. It encodes CASCPGQRQETQYF.

Written as DNA, the CDR3 is TGTGCCAGCAGTCCCCGGGTCGGGTCCGGGGAGCTGTTTTTT. Protein product: CASSPRVGSGELFF. The J gene is TRBJ2-2, the V gene TRBV27, with D unresolved. Trimming pared 5 bases from V and 6 bases from J, leaving 13 bases between. The germline V gene encodes CDR1 MNHEY and CDR2 SMNVEV (reference sequence). The CDR3 runs to 14 residues.

The V call is TRBV6-4, the J call TRBJ2-2; a weak D match, TRBD2 (5 bases). Germline V lookup: CDR1 MRHNA, CDR2 SNTAGT. V was clipped by 0 bases and J by 6 bases, with 8 bases between them. The CDR3 length is 14 residues. The CDR3 DNA reads TGTGCCAGCAGTGACTCGACCGGGGCCGGGGAGCTGTTTTTT. Translated, it gives CASSDSTGAGELFF.